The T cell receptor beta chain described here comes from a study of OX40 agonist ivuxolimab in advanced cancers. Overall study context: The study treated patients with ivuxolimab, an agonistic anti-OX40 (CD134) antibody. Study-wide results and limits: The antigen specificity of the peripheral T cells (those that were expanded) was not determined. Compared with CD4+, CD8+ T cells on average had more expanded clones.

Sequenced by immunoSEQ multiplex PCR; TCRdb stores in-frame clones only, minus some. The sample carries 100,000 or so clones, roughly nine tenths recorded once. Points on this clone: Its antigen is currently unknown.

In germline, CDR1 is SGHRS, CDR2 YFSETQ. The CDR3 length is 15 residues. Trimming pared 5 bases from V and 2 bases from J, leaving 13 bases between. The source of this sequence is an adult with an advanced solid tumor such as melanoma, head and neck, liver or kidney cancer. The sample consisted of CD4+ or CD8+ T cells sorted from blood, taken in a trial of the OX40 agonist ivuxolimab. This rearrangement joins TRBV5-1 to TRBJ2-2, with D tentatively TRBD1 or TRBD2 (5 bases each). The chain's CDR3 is CASRGERRNTGELFF. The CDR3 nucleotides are TGCGCCAGCAGAGGGGAGCGGAGAAACACCGGGGAGCTGTTTTTT. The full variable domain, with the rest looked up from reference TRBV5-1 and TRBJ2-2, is KAGVTQTPRYLIKTRGQQVTLSCSPISGHRSVSWYQQTPGQGLQFLFEYFSETQRNKGNFPGRFSGRQFSNSRSEMNVSTLELGDSALYLCASRGERRNTGELFFGEGSRLTVL.